This T cell receptor (beta chain) derives from a study of T cell repertoires in cytomegalovirus infection. Study observations and caveats: The ex vivo response was dominated by HLA-C-restricted CMV-specific TCR beta clonotypes.

This clonotype was counted ten times or more. Its antigen remains unidentified. From the reads, TCRdb called clonotypes with MiXCR, one entry per CDR3 protein. The sample records hundreds of thousands of distinct CDR3 sequences, roughly 17% being singletons. The CDR3 spans 14 residues. With 6 bases removed from V and 0 bases from J, the gap between germline ends came to 10 bases. The TCR sequence derives from a human donor in good health (CMV status not recorded). Some clones in this sample may be carry-over from other donors' samples. The sample taken for sequencing was PBMCs. The chain recombines TRBV12-3 or TRBV12-4 with TRBJ2-3, with unresolved D. In DNA form, the CDR3 reads TGTGCCAGCAGGCCTGGGATAAGCACAGATACGCAGTATTTT. Encoded protein: CASRPGISTDTQYF.